This T cell receptor (beta chain) is drawn from a study of T cell responses to AZD1222 COVID-19 vaccine. About the research overall: Some second doses came at about 4 weeks and others at about 12 weeks; these were pooled.

Produced via immunoSEQ multiplex PCR; TCRdb's table is partial and in-frame only. The sample lists around 100,000 clones, 88% occurring once. General study results and limits: It was only a handful of AZD1222 recipients who were seropositive at baseline.

V was clipped by 5 bases and J by 7 bases; unmatched bases: 6. The CDR3 runs to 13 residues. The germline CDR1 and CDR2 sequences are MNHEY and SMNVEV (reference sequence). As for this clone: Its target is unknown.

The starting material was peripheral blood, obtained on day 0 of AZD1222 vaccination. The source is an adult in good health. The genes are TRBV27 and TRBJ1-2; 8 bases map to TRBD1. The CDR3, as DNA: TGTGCCAGCAGTCGCGGGACAGGATTTGGCTACACCTTC. This codes for CASSRGTGFGYTF.